This TCR beta chain was sequenced for a study of blood T cell repertoires in COVID-19. Assay: immunoSEQ multiplex PCR; the TCRdb copy retains only in-frame clones and omits some. The sample gives 140,000 to 150,000 clones, 75% to 90% of which show up once; approximately 45% is in the top ten. Trimming pared 1 base from V and 7 bases from J, leaving 11 bases between. The CDR3 is 13 amino acids. Germline V lookup: CDR1 SGHNT, CDR2 YYREEE (reference sequence). The rearrangement links TRBV5-4 to TRBJ1-2, with D hard to call. This TCR came from a human donor in a cohort sampled during active COVID-19. Sequencing was carried out using peripheral blood. The CDR3 here is CASSLRGAVGYTF. CDR3 DNA: TGTGCCAGCAGCTTGCGGGGTGCGGTTGGCTACACCTTC.